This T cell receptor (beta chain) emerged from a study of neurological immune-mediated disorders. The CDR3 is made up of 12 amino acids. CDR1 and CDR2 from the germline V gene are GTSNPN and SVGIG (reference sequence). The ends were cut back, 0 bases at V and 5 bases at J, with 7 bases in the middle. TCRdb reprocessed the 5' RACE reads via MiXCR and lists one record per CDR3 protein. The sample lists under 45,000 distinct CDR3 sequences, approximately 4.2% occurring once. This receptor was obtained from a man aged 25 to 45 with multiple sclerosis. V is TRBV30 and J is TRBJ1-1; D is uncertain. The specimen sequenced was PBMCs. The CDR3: CAWSVLGTEAFF. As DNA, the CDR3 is TGTGCCTGGAGTGTATTGGGGACTGAAGCTTTCTTT.